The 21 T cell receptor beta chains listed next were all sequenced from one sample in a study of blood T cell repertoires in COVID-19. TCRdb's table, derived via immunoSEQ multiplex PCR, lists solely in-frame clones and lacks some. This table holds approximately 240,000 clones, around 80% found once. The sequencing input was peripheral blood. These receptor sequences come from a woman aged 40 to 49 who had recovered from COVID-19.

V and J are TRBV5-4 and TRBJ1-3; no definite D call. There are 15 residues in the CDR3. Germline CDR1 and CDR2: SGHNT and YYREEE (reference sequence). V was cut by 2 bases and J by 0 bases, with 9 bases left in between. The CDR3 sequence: CASSLGSPSGNTIYF. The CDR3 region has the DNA TGTGCCAGCAGCTTAGGGAGTCCCTCTGGAAACACCATATATTTT.

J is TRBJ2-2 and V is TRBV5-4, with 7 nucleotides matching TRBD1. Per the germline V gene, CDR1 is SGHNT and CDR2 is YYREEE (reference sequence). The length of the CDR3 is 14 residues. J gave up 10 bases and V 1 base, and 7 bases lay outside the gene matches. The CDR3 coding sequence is TGTGCCAGCAGCTTGCTTTCAACAGGGGAGGAGCTGTTTTTT. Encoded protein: CASSLLSTGEELFF.

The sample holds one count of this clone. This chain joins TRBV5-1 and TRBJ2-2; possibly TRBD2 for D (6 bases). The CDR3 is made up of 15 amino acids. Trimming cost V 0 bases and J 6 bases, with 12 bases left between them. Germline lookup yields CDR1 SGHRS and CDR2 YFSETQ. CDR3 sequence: CASSLAASASGELFF. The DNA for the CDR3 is TGCGCCAGCAGCTTGGCGGCTAGCGCTTCCGGGGAGCTGTTTTTT.

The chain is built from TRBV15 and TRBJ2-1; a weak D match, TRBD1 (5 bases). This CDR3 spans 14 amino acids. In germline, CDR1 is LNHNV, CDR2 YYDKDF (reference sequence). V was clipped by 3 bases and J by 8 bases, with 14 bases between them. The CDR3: CATSSPGKGDEQFF. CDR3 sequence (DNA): TGTGCCACCAGCAGTCCAGGGAAGGGCGATGAGCAGTTCTTC.

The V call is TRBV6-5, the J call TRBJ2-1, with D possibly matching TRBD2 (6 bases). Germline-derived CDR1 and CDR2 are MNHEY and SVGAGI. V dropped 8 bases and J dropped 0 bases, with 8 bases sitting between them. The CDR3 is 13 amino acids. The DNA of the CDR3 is TGTGCCAGCGGGGGGAGCTCCTACAATGAGCAGTTCTTC. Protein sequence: CASGGSSYNEQFF.

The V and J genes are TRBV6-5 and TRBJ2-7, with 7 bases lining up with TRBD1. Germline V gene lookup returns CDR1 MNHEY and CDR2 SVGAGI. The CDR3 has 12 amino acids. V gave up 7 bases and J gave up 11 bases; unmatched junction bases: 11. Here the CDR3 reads CASTSGTVVEYF. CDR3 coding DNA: TGTGCCAGCACCTCCGGGACAGTTGTAGAGTACTTC.

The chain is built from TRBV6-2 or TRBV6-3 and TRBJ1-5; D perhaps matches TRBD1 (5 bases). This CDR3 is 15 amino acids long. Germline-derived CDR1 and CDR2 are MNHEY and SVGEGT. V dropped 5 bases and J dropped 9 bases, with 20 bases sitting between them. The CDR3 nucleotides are TGTGCCAGCAGTCAGAGACAGTCCCGAAACGGGCCCCAGCATTTT. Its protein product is CASSQRQSRNGPQHF.

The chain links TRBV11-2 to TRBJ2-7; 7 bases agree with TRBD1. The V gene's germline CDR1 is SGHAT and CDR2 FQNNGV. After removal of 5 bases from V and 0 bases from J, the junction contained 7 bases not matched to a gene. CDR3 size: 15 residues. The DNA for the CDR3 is TGTGCCAGCAGCGTGGGGACAGTGAGCTCCTACGAGCAGTACTTC. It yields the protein CASSVGTVSSYEQYF.

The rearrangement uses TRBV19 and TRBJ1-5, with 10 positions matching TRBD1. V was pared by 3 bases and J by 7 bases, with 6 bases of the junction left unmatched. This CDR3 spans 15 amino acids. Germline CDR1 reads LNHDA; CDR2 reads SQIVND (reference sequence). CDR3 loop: CASSIGTGVFQPQHF. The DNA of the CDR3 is TGTGCCAGTAGTATTGGGACAGGGGTATTCCAGCCCCAGCATTTT.

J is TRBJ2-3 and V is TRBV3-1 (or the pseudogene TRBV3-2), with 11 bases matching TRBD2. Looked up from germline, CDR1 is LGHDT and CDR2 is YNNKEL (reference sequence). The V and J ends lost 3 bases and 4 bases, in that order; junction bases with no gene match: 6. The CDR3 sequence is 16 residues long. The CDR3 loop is CASSQNSGGAPDTQYF. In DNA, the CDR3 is TGTGCCAGCAGCCAGAATAGCGGGGGGGCACCAGATACGCAGTATTTT.

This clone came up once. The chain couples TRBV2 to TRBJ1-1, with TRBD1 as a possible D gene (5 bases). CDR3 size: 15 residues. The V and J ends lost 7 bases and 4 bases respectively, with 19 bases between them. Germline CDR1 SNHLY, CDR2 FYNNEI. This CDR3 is CASTQDGGGSTEAFF. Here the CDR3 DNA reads TGTGCCAGCACCCAAGACGGGGGAGGGTCCACTGAAGCTTTCTTT.

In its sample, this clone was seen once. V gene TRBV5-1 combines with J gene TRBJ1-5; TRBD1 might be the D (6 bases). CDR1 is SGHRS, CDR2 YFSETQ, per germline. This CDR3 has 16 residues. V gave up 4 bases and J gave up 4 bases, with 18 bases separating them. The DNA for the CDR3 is TGCGCCAGCAGCCTCATCCCAGGACAGAAAAATCAGCCCCAGCATTTT. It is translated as CASSLIPGQKNQPQHF.

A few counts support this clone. The CDR3 protein is CASSLGDRGSYEQYF. The CDR3 DNA sequence: TGTGCCAGCAGCTTGGGGGACAGGGGATCGTACGAGCAGTACTTC. V gene TRBV5-4 combines with J gene TRBJ2-7; 10 nucleotides align to TRBD1. Germline V gives CDR1 SGHNT, CDR2 YYREEE (reference sequence). This CDR3 has 15 amino acids. J lost 4 bases, V lost 0 bases, and 4 bases had no gene match.

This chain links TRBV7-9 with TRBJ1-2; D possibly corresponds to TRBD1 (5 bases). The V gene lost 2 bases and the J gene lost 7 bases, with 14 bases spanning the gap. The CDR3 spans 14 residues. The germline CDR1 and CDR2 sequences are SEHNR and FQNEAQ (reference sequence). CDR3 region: CASSLWGEDGGYTF. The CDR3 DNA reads TGTGCCAGCAGCTTATGGGGGGAGGACGGTGGCTACACCTTC.

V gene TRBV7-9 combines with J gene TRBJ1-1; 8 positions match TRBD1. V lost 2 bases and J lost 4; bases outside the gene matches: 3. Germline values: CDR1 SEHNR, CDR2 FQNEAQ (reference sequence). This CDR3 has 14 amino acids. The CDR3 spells CASSLRQGTTEAFF. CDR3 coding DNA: TGTGCCAGCAGCTTACGACAGGGGACCACTGAAGCTTTCTTT.

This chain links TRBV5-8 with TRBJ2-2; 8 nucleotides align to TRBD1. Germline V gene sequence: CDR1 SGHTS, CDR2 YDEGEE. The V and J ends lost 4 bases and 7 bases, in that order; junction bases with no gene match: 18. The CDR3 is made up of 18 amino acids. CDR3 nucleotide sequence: TGTGCCAGCAGCCTCATAGCAGGGGGCGGAGGCTTTTTCGGGGAGCTGTTTTTT. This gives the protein CASSLIAGGGGFFGELFF. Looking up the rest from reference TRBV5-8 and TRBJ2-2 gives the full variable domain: EAGVTQSPTHLIKTRGQQATLRCSPISGHTSVYWYQQALGLGLQFLLWYDEGEERNRGNFPPRFSGRQFPNYSSELNVNALELEDSALYLCASSLIAGGGGFFGELFFGEGSRLTVL.

The CDR3 protein is CASNGARAKNIQYF. DNA of the CDR3: TGTGCCAGTAATGGAGCGAGAGCCAAAAACATTCAGTACTTC. The V and J genes are TRBV19 and TRBJ2-4, with no clear D. Trimming took 7 bases from V and 0 from J, leaving 10 bases between them. Germline CDR1 and CDR2: LNHDA and SQIVND (reference sequence). The CDR3 loop spans 14 amino acids. Full variable domain (missing parts from reference TRBV19 and TRBJ2-4): DGGITQSPKYLFRKEGQNVTLSCEQNLNHDAMYWYRQDPGQGLRLIYYSQIVNDFQKGDIAEGYSVSREKKESFPLTVTSAQKNPTAFYLCASNGARAKNIQYFGAGTRLSVL.

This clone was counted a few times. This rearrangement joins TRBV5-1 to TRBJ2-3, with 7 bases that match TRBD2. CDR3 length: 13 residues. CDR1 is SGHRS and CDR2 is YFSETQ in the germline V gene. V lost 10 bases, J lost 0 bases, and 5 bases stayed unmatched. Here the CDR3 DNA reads TGCGCCGGACGGGAGGATAGCACAGATACGCAGTATTTT. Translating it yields CAGREDSTDTQYF.

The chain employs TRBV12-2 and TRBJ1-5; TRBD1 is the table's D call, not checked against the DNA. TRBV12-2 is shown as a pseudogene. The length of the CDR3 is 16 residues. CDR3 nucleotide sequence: TGTGCAAGTCGCTCCGACACAGGGTCTAGCAATCAGCCCCAGCATTTT. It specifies CASRSDTGSSNQPQHF.

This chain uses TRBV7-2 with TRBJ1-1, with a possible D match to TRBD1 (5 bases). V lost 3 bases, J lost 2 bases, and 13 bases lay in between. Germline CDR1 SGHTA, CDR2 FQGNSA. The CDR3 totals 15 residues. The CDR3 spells CASSFQGVPNTEAFF. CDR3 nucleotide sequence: TGTGCCAGCAGCTTTCAAGGGGTCCCTAACACTGAAGCTTTCTTT.

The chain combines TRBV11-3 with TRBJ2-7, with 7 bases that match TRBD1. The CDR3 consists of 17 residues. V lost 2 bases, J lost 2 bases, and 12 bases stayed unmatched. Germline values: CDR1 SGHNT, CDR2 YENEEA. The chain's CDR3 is CASSLNLGTVFTYEQYF. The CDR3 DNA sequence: TGTGCCAGCAGCTTAAATCTTGGGACAGTCTTTACCTACGAGCAGTACTTC.